The 26 T cell receptor beta chains below were found in one sample sequenced in a study of blood T cell repertoires in COVID-19 (dated by TCRdb to the early 2020s). Receptor libraries were prepared by the immunoSEQ multiplex PCR assay. TCRdb carries this immuneACCESS record with in-frame sequences only. Its versions omit some clonotypes, under half of them owing to an unresolved V gene in the studies checked, with the rest unexplained. Present in this sample are about 230,000 clones, roughly nine tenths of which were seen just once. The ten biggest clones cover roughly 4% of the sample. The sequenced material came from PBMCs or T cells enriched from blood (not recorded which). These receptors were taken from a woman in her 30s with acute COVID-19.

J is TRBJ2-1 and V is TRBV25-1, with 7 bases that match TRBD2. The CDR3 consists of 14 residues. V was clipped by 5 bases and J by 6 bases; unmatched bases: 7. Germline values: CDR1 MGHDK, CDR2 SYGVNS. The CDR3 sequence: CASSLAGDANEQFF. In nucleotides, the CDR3 is TGTGCCAGCAGTTTAGCGGGCGACGCCAATGAGCAGTTCTTC.

The V and J genes are TRBV5-1 and TRBJ1-6, with D possibly TRBD1 on 6 matching bases. Germline CDR1 reads SGHRS; CDR2 reads YFSETQ. Deletions cut 2 bases from V and 9 bases from J, with 24 bases between. This CDR3 region has 18 residues. CDR3 coding DNA: TGCGCCAGCAGCTTCGATACACCTAGGACAGCCGGTAGTTCACCCCTCCACTTT. As protein: CASSFDTPRTAGSSPLHF.

The chain links TRBV19 to TRBJ1-1; D might be TRBD1 (5 bases). The V and J ends lost 4 bases and 3 bases respectively, with 15 bases between them. The CDR3 is made up of 15 amino acids. Germline V gene lookup returns CDR1 LNHDA and CDR2 SQIVND (reference sequence). The CDR3 loop reads CASSTYGGKDTEAFF. As DNA, the CDR3 is TGTGCCAGTAGTACTTACGGGGGAAAGGACACTGAAGCTTTCTTT.

The V gene is TRBV6-5, the J gene TRBJ1-1; no clear D. The CDR3 runs 13 residues. The germline gives CDR1 MNHEY, CDR2 SVGAGI. Trimming shortened V by 7 bases and J by 5 bases, and 14 bases separated the two germline ends. The CDR3 is CASIGWLRTEAFF. CDR3 nucleotides: TGTGCCAGCATCGGGTGGCTGAGAACTGAAGCTTTCTTT.

The chain couples TRBV2 to TRBJ1-4; D is unclear. The ends were cut back, 3 bases at V and 2 bases at J, with 31 bases in the middle. Germline CDR1 reads SNHLY; CDR2 reads FYNNEI. The CDR3 has 22 amino acids. CDR3 residues: CASSDSDSTGPTTLATNEKLFF. CDR3 DNA sequence: TGTGCCAGCAGTGATTCGGACTCAACCGGGCCAACTACACTCGCCACTAATGAAAAACTGTTTTTT.

The V gene is TRBV28, the J gene TRBJ2-1; tentatively, D is TRBD2 (5 bases). CDR3 length: 15 residues. In germline, CDR1 is MDHEN, CDR2 SYDVKM. V dropped 6 bases and J dropped 4 bases, with 16 bases sitting between them. The CDR3 sequence is CASRGPGNPYNEQFF. Here the CDR3 DNA reads TGTGCCAGCAGAGGGCCGGGGAACCCGTACAATGAGCAGTTCTTC.

In this sample, this clone turned up once. This chain uses TRBV6-5 with TRBJ1-1; the D is unclear. CDR1 is MNHEY, CDR2 SVGAGI, per germline. The CDR3 extends over 13 amino acids. Trimming left V 0 bases short and J 7 bases short, with 9 bases between. In DNA form, the CDR3 reads TGTGCCAGCAGTTACTCTGAGGGAGGTGAAGCTTTCTTT. Amino acid sequence: CASSYSEGGEAFF.

V usage is TRBV29-1 and J usage is TRBJ2-1; 7 bases map to TRBD1. The CDR3 has 14 residues. Germline V gene data show CDR1 as SQVTM and CDR2 as ANQGSEA. V was clipped by 8 bases and J by 12 bases; unmatched bases: 19. The DNA of the CDR3 is TGCAGCTACACTGGACAGCCACAGGGGTACCCGCAGTTCTTC. Translated: CSYTGQPQGYPQFF.

This chain joins TRBV10-1 and TRBJ2-1; 8 nucleotides agree with TRBD1. With V trimmed by 0 bases and J by 9 bases, 4 bases remained unmatched. Germline V gene lookup returns CDR1 WNHNN and CDR2 SYGVQD (reference sequence). This CDR3 region has 14 residues. CDR3 DNA: TGCGCCAGCAGTGAGTCGGACAGGGCAGGTGAGCAGTTCTTC. It codes for CASSESDRAGEQFF.

This chain connects TRBV19 to TRBJ1-5, with a tentative D call TRBD1 (6 bases). The germline gives CDR1 LNHDA, CDR2 SQIVND (reference sequence). This CDR3 region has 15 residues. V dropped 6 bases and J dropped 0 bases, with 12 bases sitting between them. The DNA for the CDR3 is TGTGCCAGTAGAATACAGGGTCATAGCAATCAGCCCCAGCATTTT. It is translated as CASRIQGHSNQPQHF.

The chain uses TRBV18 and TRBJ2-7, with D hard to call. CDR3 length equals 14 residues. Germline values: CDR1 KGHSH, CDR2 LQKENI. V gave up 5 bases and J gave up 0 bases, with 11 bases separating them. The CDR3 reads CASSGSGSSYEQYF. As DNA, the CDR3 is TGTGCCAGCTCAGGATCAGGTAGCTCCTACGAGCAGTACTTC.

This clone was seen only once. The chain has TRBV6-5 and TRBJ1-4; 9 nucleotides align to TRBD1. This CDR3 comprises 14 residues. Germline V gives CDR1 MNHEY, CDR2 SVGAGI. Losses at the gene ends were 5 bases for V and 8 bases for J; bases not matched to a gene: 6. The CDR3 sequence is CASSPRQGGEKLFF. The CDR3 region has the DNA TGTGCCAGCAGTCCTAGACAGGGGGGCGAAAAACTGTTTTTT.

CDR3 in DNA: TGTGCCAGCAGAGTTGGACAGAATGAGCAGTTCTTC. Translation: CASRVGQNEQFF. This sequence joins TRBV2 and TRBJ2-1; a weak D match, TRBD1 (6 bases). Germline CDR1 is SNHLY and CDR2 is FYNNEI. The CDR3 totals 12 residues. The V and J ends lost 6 bases and 7 bases respectively, with 10 bases between them.

The V and J genes are TRBV6-6 and TRBJ1-1; D is ambiguous. The CDR3 is 11 residues long. The germline gives CDR1 MNHNY, CDR2 SVGAGI (reference sequence). Trimming pared 6 bases from V and 1 base from J, leaving 3 bases between. This CDR3 reads CASSRNTEAFF. CDR3 in DNA: TGTGCCAGCAGCCGGAACACTGAAGCTTTCTTT.

This clone was found a few times. The chain joins TRBV12-3 or TRBV12-4 to TRBJ1-5; D call uncertain. The CDR3 spans 13 residues. Trimming took off 5 bases at V and 5 bases at J, with 10 bases between the two ends. The CDR3 loop is CASSIRRDQPQHF. CDR3 coding DNA: TGTGCCAGCAGTATACGACGGGATCAGCCCCAGCATTTT.

This clone has a handful of counts. The V call is TRBV5-4, the J call TRBJ1-1; tentatively, D is TRBD1 (6 bases). Germline CDR1 and CDR2: SGHNT and YYREEE (reference sequence). V lost 0 bases to trimming and J lost 5 bases, with 14 bases between them. The CDR3 length is 15 residues. CDR3 sequence (DNA): TGTGCCAGCAGCTTGGGACAGGAGTCGTATACTGAAGCTTTCTTT. The encoded protein is CASSLGQESYTEAFF.

The chain combines TRBV6-5 with TRBJ2-1, with TRBD2 matching over 9 bases. Germline V lookup: CDR1 MNHEY, CDR2 SVGAGI. This CDR3 spans 15 amino acids. The V segment lost 6 bases and the J segment 9 bases; nucleotides outside the gene matches: 12. The CDR3 bases are TGTGCCAGCAGCCCCCCCCGCGGGGGGGCCAGTGAGCAGTTCTTC. As protein: CASSPPRGGASEQFF.

This clone was observed a single time. This chain links TRBV12-3 or TRBV12-4 with TRBJ2-7; tentative D call: TRBD1 (6 bases). V lost 8 bases and J 1 base, leaving 12 bases between the germline ends. CDR3 size: 13 residues. The DNA for the CDR3 is TGTGCCAGCGGTAACAGGGATTCCTACGAGCAGTACTTC. This codes for CASGNRDSYEQYF.

The chain is built from TRBV6-5 and TRBJ2-3, with TRBD1 matching 8 bases. The germline V gene encodes CDR1 MNHEY and CDR2 SVGAGI. The V segment lost 6 bases and the J segment 2 bases; nucleotides outside the gene matches: 7. The CDR3 is 15 amino acids. CDR3 in DNA: TGTGCCAGCAGCCCCAGGGGGCAGGTCACAGATACGCAGTATTTT. Protein product: CASSPRGQVTDTQYF.

This chain connects TRBV6-5 to TRBJ1-2; 10 positions agree with TRBD1. Germline V gene lookup returns CDR1 MNHEY and CDR2 SVGAGI. CDR3 length: 14 amino acids. V shed 6 bases, J shed 12 bases, and the junction held 13 bases outside the gene matches. CDR3 nucleotide sequence: TGTGCCAGCAGCCGAATATCCGGGACAGGGGACAACACCTTC. Translating gives CASSRISGTGDNTF.

This rearrangement joins TRBV19 to TRBJ1-1; 7 nucleotides match TRBD1. The J segment lost 5 bases and the V segment lost 5 bases, leaving 17 bases of the junction unmatched. From germline, CDR1 is LNHDA and CDR2 SQIVND (reference sequence). The CDR3 covers 17 residues. The CDR3 here is CASSVLRQGRPTTEAFF. As DNA, the CDR3 is TGTGCCAGTAGTGTTCTTCGACAGGGCCGACCTACTACTGAAGCTTTCTTT.

The V gene is TRBV9, the J gene TRBJ1-1; D not resolved. This CDR3 comprises 14 residues. V was pared by 0 bases and J by 4 bases, with 10 bases between. CDR1 SGDLS and CDR2 YYNGEE come from the germline V gene. Written as DNA, the CDR3 is TGTGCCAGCAGCGTAGCCCCATTGGCCACTGAAGCTTTCTTT. Translation: CASSVAPLATEAFF. Variable domain in full (rest from reference TRBV9 and TRBJ1-1): DSGVTQTPKHLITATGQRVTLRCSPRSGDLSVYWYQQSLDQGLQFLIQYYNGEERAKGNILERFSAQQFPDLHSELNLSSLELGDSALYFCASSVAPLATEAFFGQGTRLTVV.

CDR3 DNA: TGTGCCAGCACCAGGGGGGCAGGGAACTATGGCTACACCTTC. Translating gives CASTRGAGNYGYTF. This rearrangement joins TRBV6-5 to TRBJ1-2; 7 bases agree with TRBD1. The V gene end was trimmed by 7 bases and the J gene end by 2 bases; junction bases not matched to a gene: 7. CDR1 and CDR2 from the germline V gene are MNHEY and SVGAGI. This CDR3 has 14 residues.

The gene calls are TRBV27 and TRBJ2-7; tentatively, D is TRBD2 (6 bases). With 3 bases removed from V and 2 bases from J, the gap between germline ends came to 17 bases. The CDR3 length is 16 residues. CDR1 is MNHEY and CDR2 is SMNVEV in the germline V gene (reference sequence). The CDR3 loop is CASSFSQGGETYEQYF. CDR3 in DNA: TGTGCCAGCAGTTTCAGTCAGGGCGGGGAAACCTACGAGCAGTACTTC.

This sequence joins TRBV15 and TRBJ2-5; 12 bases are shared with TRBD1. The CDR3 length is 16 residues. After removal of 5 bases from V and 4 bases from J, the junction contained 8 bases not matched to a gene. Germline CDR1 reads LNHNV; CDR2 reads YYDKDF (reference sequence). The CDR3 DNA sequence: TGTGCCACCAGCCGACCCGGGACAGGGGGCCTAGAGACCCAGTACTTC. Its protein product is CATSRPGTGGLETQYF.

This clone appeared a single time. J is TRBJ1-2 and V is TRBV7-2, with D perhaps matching TRBD1 (5 bases). With 3 bases removed from V and 7 bases from J, the gap between germline ends came to 15 bases. The germline V gene has CDR1 SGHTA and CDR2 FQGNSA. The CDR3 totals 14 residues. For the CDR3, the DNA is TGTGCCAGCAGCTTGGGTAATACAGGTGGTGGCTACACCTTC. Its translation: CASSLGNTGGGYTF.